This TCR beta chain stems from a study of response to subunit inactivated influenza vaccine. Germline V gives CDR1 SQVTM, CDR2 ANQGSEA. The length of the CDR3 is 15 residues. V lost 3 bases and J 4 bases, leaving 18 bases between the germline ends. TCRdb reanalysed the RT-PCR reads using MiXCR and keeps one entry per CDR3 protein. The sample has about 570,000 distinct CDR3 sequences, approximately 10% seen once. This same sample was also part of a study on T cells expressing NK-cell markers. That work states: The authors made TCR beta cDNA libraries by 5'RACE template switching. This switching added a universal primer site and UMIs. Researchers got TCR beta repertoires out of sorted CD3+CD56+NKG2C+, CD3+CD56+NKG2C- and CD3+CD56-NKG2C+ T cells. One of eight sequenced donors was HCMV-seronegative; the other seven were seropositive. CD8+ T cells in a handful of donors included dominant NKG2C+ clonotypes at about 1.0-7.0%. These same clonotypes (in several donors) also led the CD3+CD56-NKG2C+ fraction.

The specimen was PBMCs from blood, collected on the day of vaccination. The chain couples TRBV29-1 to TRBJ1-2; D is ambiguous. This TCR was sampled from a man aged 50 to 59 who received an inactivated influenza vaccine. The DNA for the CDR3 is TGCAGCGTTGAGGGCGGGCTTCAATCCCTCTATGGCTACACCTTC. It codes for CSVEGGLQSLYGYTF.